The 29 T cell receptor beta chains below were found in one sample sequenced in a study of PD-1 blockade in classical Hodgkin lymphoma. Each patient's relapse followed autologous stem cell transplantation, and brentuximab vedotin exposure varied. Sequencing used immunoSEQ multiplex PCR; TCRdb keeps in-frame clones, though not all of them. The profile covers about 20,000 clones, with around 86% appearing a single time and 24% taken by the ten largest. The sample here was peripheral blood mononuclear cells (PBMCs), taken at baseline. The receptors were sampled from a human donor with classical Hodgkin lymphoma.

This chain connects TRBV7-6 to TRBJ1-3; no definite D call. The CDR3 contains 15 residues. The germline V and J ends were trimmed by 4 bases and 4 bases, with 14 bases remaining between them. Per the germline V gene, CDR1 is SGHVS and CDR2 is FNYEAQ. Here the CDR3 reads CASSSGSPPGNTIYF. In nucleotides, the CDR3 is TGTGCCAGCAGCTCGGGTTCGCCACCAGGAAACACCATATATTTT.

The chain joins TRBV11-2 to TRBJ2-7; D is perhaps TRBD2 (6 bases). Trimming took off 0 bases at V and 1 base at J, with 16 bases between the two ends. CDR1 and CDR2 (germline): SGHAT, FQNNGV. The CDR3 is 17 amino acids. The CDR3 is CASSLDSSGVRSYEQYF. In DNA, the CDR3 is TGTGCCAGCAGCTTAGACTCTTCGGGAGTTCGATCCTACGAGCAGTACTTC.

V gene TRBV4-1 combines with J gene TRBJ2-5; TRBD2 matches at 13 bases. CDR1 and CDR2 from the germline V gene are MGHRA and YSYEKL. This CDR3 has 20 amino acids. With V trimmed by 0 bases and J by 5 bases, 15 bases remained unmatched. The chain's CDR3 is CASSQEKGLAGKRIWETQYF. CDR3 DNA: TGCGCCAGCAGCCAAGAAAAGGGACTAGCGGGAAAGCGGATTTGGGAGACCCAGTACTTC.

The chain carries TRBV10-3 and TRBJ1-1; D is undetermined. Trimming removed 0 bases at V and 11 bases at J, with 10 bases between. This CDR3 comprises 12 residues. CDR1 is ENHRY and CDR2 is SYGVKD in the germline V gene. CDR3 sequence reads: CAISESNLEAFF. The DNA of the CDR3 is TGTGCCATCAGTGAGTCGAACCTTGAGGCTTTCTTT.

This clone showed up just a few times. The rearrangement uses TRBV11-2 and TRBJ2-7; D call uncertain. CDR1 and CDR2 from the germline V gene are SGHAT and FQNNGV. The V end lost 5 bases, the J end lost 5 bases, and 16 bases lay between the germline ends. This CDR3 is 14 amino acids long. The CDR3: CASSPRNQENEQYF. In DNA, the CDR3 is TGTGCCAGCAGCCCACGCAATCAGGAGAACGAGCAGTACTTC.

The chain employs TRBV2 and TRBJ1-5, with TRBD1 matching 7 bases. The CDR3 spans 15 residues. The V gene end was trimmed by 5 bases and the J gene end by 4 bases; junction bases not matched to a gene: 8. Per the germline V gene, CDR1 is SNHLY and CDR2 is FYNNEI. The CDR3, as DNA: TGTGCCAGCAGTAAGGGACAGAAGGAGAATCAGCCCCAGCATTTT. Translation: CASSKGQKENQPQHF.

The chain joins TRBV5-1 to TRBJ2-1; D is ambiguous. Trimming shortened V by 0 bases and J by 4 bases, and 5 bases separated the two germline ends. The CDR3 length is 13 residues. CDR1 and CDR2 from the germline V gene are SGHRS and YFSETQ. CDR3 in amino acids: CASSLEVYNEQFF. In DNA, the CDR3 is TGCGCCAGCAGCTTGGAGGTTTACAATGAGCAGTTCTTC.

The genes are TRBV5-8 and TRBJ2-7, with unresolved D. Germline V lookup: CDR1 SGHTS, CDR2 YDEGEE. The CDR3 has 13 residues. The V end was cut by 2 bases, the J end by 1 base, with 7 bases between. CDR3 DNA: TGTGCCAGCAGCTTTCCACCATCCTACGAGCAGTACTTC. Its protein is CASSFPPSYEQYF. The full variable domain, rest sourced from reference TRBV5-8 and TRBJ2-7, is EAGVTQSPTHLIKTRGQQATLRCSPISGHTSVYWYQQALGLGLQFLLWYDEGEERNRGNFPPRFSGRQFPNYSSELNVNALELEDSALYLCASSFPPSYEQYFGPGTRLTVT.

This chain joins TRBV7-9 and TRBJ2-7, with 9 bases lining up with TRBD1. With V trimmed by 6 bases and J by 3 bases, 9 bases remained unmatched. The CDR3 is made up of 15 amino acids. The V gene's germline CDR1 is SEHNR and CDR2 FQNEAQ (reference sequence). CDR3 region: CASSRYRDRDYEQYF. In nucleotides, the CDR3 is TGTGCCAGCAGTCGGTACCGGGACAGGGACTACGAGCAGTACTTC.

V gene TRBV5-1 combines with J gene TRBJ2-2, with D maybe TRBD1 (6 bases). The CDR3 runs to 16 residues. V dropped 4 bases and J dropped 6 bases, with 19 bases sitting between them. Germline CDR1 is SGHRS and CDR2 is YFSETQ. The CDR3 is CASSLQQGMAAGELFF. As DNA, the CDR3 is TGCGCCAGCAGCCTGCAACAGGGAATGGCGGCCGGGGAGCTGTTTTTT.

The rearrangement links TRBV19 to TRBJ2-7; no firm D call. CDR3 length: 14 amino acids. V lost 5 bases, J lost 3 bases, and 14 bases lay in between. CDR1 is LNHDA and CDR2 is SQIVND in the germline V gene (reference sequence). This chain's CDR3 is CASSPKAANYEQYF. In DNA form, the CDR3 reads TGTGCCAGTAGTCCCAAAGCCGCGAACTACGAGCAGTACTTC.

V and J are TRBV6-4 and TRBJ2-5, with D tentatively TRBD2 (6 bases). The germline V and J ends were trimmed by 0 bases and 2 bases, with 19 bases remaining between them. The CDR3 spans 18 residues. The germline V gene encodes CDR1 MRHNA and CDR2 SNTAGT. The CDR3 here is CASSDSPRASAKQETQYF. In DNA, the CDR3 is TGTGCCAGCAGTGACTCTCCCCGGGCTAGCGCCAAGCAAGAGACCCAGTACTTC.

This chain links TRBV5-1 with TRBJ2-7, with 10 bases aligning to TRBD2. The CDR3 runs 17 residues. The V and J ends lost 0 bases and 4 bases, in that order; junction bases with no gene match: 10. Germline V gives CDR1 SGHRS, CDR2 YFSETQ. CDR3 protein: CASSLESSGSKSYEQYF. For the CDR3, the DNA is TGCGCCAGCAGCTTGGAATCTAGCGGGAGTAAGAGTTACGAGCAGTACTTC.

The V and J genes are TRBV2 and TRBJ1-5, with D possibly being TRBD1 (6 bases). Germline CDR1 SNHLY, CDR2 FYNNEI. The CDR3 is 15 residues long. V was clipped by 6 bases and J by 5 bases, with 17 bases between them. The CDR3 protein is CASRKWGARDQPQHF. The DNA of the CDR3 is TGTGCCAGCAGGAAATGGGGGGCCCGGGATCAGCCCCAGCATTTT.

The V call is TRBV10-3, the J call TRBJ1-3; no reliable D call. CDR1 is ENHRY and CDR2 is SYGVKD in the germline V gene. The CDR3 spans 10 residues. Deletions cut 11 bases from V and 3 bases from J, with 5 bases between. DNA for the CDR3: TGTGCCTCACATGGAAACACCATATATTTT. Translation gives CASHGNTIYF.

The genes are TRBV28 and TRBJ1-1; possibly TRBD1 for D (6 bases). Germline-derived CDR1 and CDR2 are MDHEN and SYDVKM. This CDR3 comprises 18 residues. V shed 5 bases and J shed 0 bases, with 22 bases lying between them. CDR3 nucleotide sequence: TGTGCCAGCAGTACCTACTCTCGACAGGCACCTATGAACACTGAAGCTTTCTTT. Translation: CASSTYSRQAPMNTEAFF. The variable domain in full, completed from reference TRBV28 and TRBJ1-1, reads DVKVTQSSRYLVKRTGEKVFLECVQDMDHENMFWYRQDPGLGLRLIYFSYDVKMKEKGDIPEGYSVSREKKERFSLILESASTNQTSMYLCASSTYSRQAPMNTEAFFGQGTRLTVV.

Only one count was recorded for this clone. V usage is TRBV19 and J usage is TRBJ2-7, with 7 nucleotides matching TRBD1. Germline CDR1 reads LNHDA; CDR2 reads SQIVND (reference sequence). The CDR3 contains 14 residues. Trimming removed 8 bases from V and 6 bases from J; junction bases left unmatched: 13. This CDR3 is CASSSLTGSGEQYF. The CDR3 DNA follows: TGTGCCAGTTCCTCTCTGACAGGGAGTGGCGAGCAGTACTTC.

J is TRBJ1-5 and V is TRBV27; 7 nucleotides agree with TRBD1. The CDR3 contains 15 residues. Germline CDR1 and CDR2: MNHEY and SMNVEV (reference sequence). V shed 6 bases, J shed 2 bases, and the junction held 7 bases outside the gene matches. This CDR3 reads CASRATGLGNQPQHF. The DNA of the CDR3 is TGTGCCAGCAGGGCGACAGGGCTCGGCAATCAGCCCCAGCATTTT.

This clone has only a few counts. J is TRBJ2-7 and V is TRBV15; D unclear. This CDR3 spans 15 amino acids. The ends were cut back, 1 base at V and 2 bases at J, with 12 bases in the middle. The germline V gene encodes CDR1 LNHNV and CDR2 YYDKDF (reference sequence). The CDR3 loop reads CATSRAETQTYEQYF. DNA of the CDR3: TGTGCCACCAGCAGAGCGGAGACCCAGACCTACGAGCAGTACTTC.

The chain uses TRBV2 and TRBJ1-2; possible D gene TRBD1, 6 bases. Between the trimmed V and J ends, which lost 2 bases and 0 bases, there was a span of 16 bases. The CDR3 has 17 residues. Per germline, CDR1 SNHLY and CDR2 FYNNEI. The CDR3 here is CASSEIPGGGPNYGYTF. In DNA form, the CDR3 reads TGTGCCAGCAGTGAAATCCCCGGCGGGGGGCCTAACTATGGCTACACCTTC.

The V and J genes are TRBV6-1 and TRBJ2-7, with D perhaps matching TRBD2 (6 bases). This CDR3 has 15 residues. CDR1 is MNHNS, CDR2 SASEGT, per germline. Trimming cost V 4 bases and J 2 bases, with 15 bases left between them. CDR3 nucleotides: TGTGCCAGCAGTGCTACCCGGGACTTAACCTACGAGCAGTACTTC. It encodes CASSATRDLTYEQYF.

The J gene is TRBJ2-6, the V gene TRBV11-3, with unresolved D. Deletions cut 0 bases from V and 5 bases from J, with 11 bases between. Germline V gene lookup returns CDR1 SGHNT and CDR2 YENEEA. This CDR3 region has 16 residues. DNA of the CDR3: TGTGCCAGCAGCTTAGATCTTAGTCTCTGGGCCAACGTCCTGACTTTC. It yields the protein CASSLDLSLWANVLTF.

The chain combines TRBV2 with TRBJ2-5, with D perhaps TRBD1 or TRBD2 (5 bases each). With 6 bases removed from V and 1 base from J, the gap between germline ends came to 9 bases. The CDR3 consists of 13 residues. In germline, CDR1 is SNHLY, CDR2 FYNNEI. The CDR3 DNA reads TGTGCCAGCAGCCGGGACGTCCAAGAGACCCAGTACTTC. Its translation is CASSRDVQETQYF. Full variable domain (rest looked up from reference TRBV2 and TRBJ2-5): EPEVTQTPSHQVTQMGQEVILRCVPISNHLYFYWYRQILGQKVEFLVSFYNNEISEKSEIFDDQFSVERPDGSNFTLKIRSTKLEDSAMYFCASSRDVQETQYFGPGTRLLVL.

The chain uses TRBV29-1 and TRBJ2-7; no firm D call. Trimming shortened V by 2 bases and J by 7 bases, and 6 bases separated the two germline ends. The CDR3 spans 10 residues. The germline gives CDR1 SQVTM, CDR2 ANQGSEA. Here the CDR3 DNA reads TGCAGCGTTGAAATGGGGGAGCAGTACTTC. Its protein is CSVEMGEQYF.

The CDR3 loop reads CASRQASGANVLTF. In DNA, the CDR3 is TGTGCCAGTAGACAGGCCTCTGGGGCCAACGTCCTGACTTTC. This chain links TRBV19 with TRBJ2-6; perhaps TRBD1 as D (5 bases). Per the germline V gene, CDR1 is LNHDA and CDR2 is SQIVND (reference sequence). This CDR3 contains 14 residues. Trimming removed 6 bases at V and 0 bases at J, with 6 bases between.

The rearrangement joins TRBV6-5 to TRBJ2-7; 13 positions match TRBD2. Germline-derived CDR1 and CDR2 are MNHEY and SVGAGI. This CDR3 is 15 amino acids long. The ends lost 6 bases at V and 4 bases at J; junction bases unmatched: 6. The CDR3 DNA reads TGTGCCAGCAGCCTAGGACTAGCGGGAGCTTACGAGCAGTACTTC. Translating gives CASSLGLAGAYEQYF.

This chain links TRBV5-1 with TRBJ2-1; tentative D call: TRBD2 (6 bases). Germline lookup yields CDR1 SGHRS and CDR2 YFSETQ. V shed 3 bases and J shed 0 bases, with 13 bases lying between them. The CDR3 length is 16 residues. The DNA for the CDR3 is TGCGCCAGCAGCTCGACGGGACTTGTCTCCTACAATGAGCAGTTCTTC. Translating gives CASSSTGLVSYNEQFF.

The CDR3 reads CASSLAGQGGNTEAFF. Here the CDR3 DNA reads TGTGCCAGCAGCTTAGCAGGACAGGGGGGGAACACTGAAGCTTTCTTT. V and J are TRBV7-6 and TRBJ1-1; 10 nucleotides match TRBD1. The germline V gene encodes CDR1 SGHVS and CDR2 FNYEAQ. This CDR3 is built from 16 residues. The ends lost 0 bases at V and 1 base at J; junction bases unmatched: 2.

The chain recombines TRBV28 with TRBJ2-7, with 8 nucleotides matching TRBD2. Germline trimming cut 1 base from V and 4 bases from J; bases unmatched to any gene: 12. This CDR3 has 17 amino acids. Looked up from germline, CDR1 is MDHEN and CDR2 is SYDVKM. The DNA for the CDR3 is TGTGCCAGCAGTTTATTTGCCCTAACTAGCGGCTCTTACGAGCAGTACTTC. Amino acids: CASSLFALTSGSYEQYF. Complete variable domain (other parts from reference TRBV28 and TRBJ2-7): DVKVTQSSRYLVKRTGEKVFLECVQDMDHENMFWYRQDPGLGLRLIYFSYDVKMKEKGDIPEGYSVSREKKERFSLILESASTNQTSMYLCASSLFALTSGSYEQYFGPGTRLTVT.